This TCR beta chain was identified during a study of regulatory T cells in long-lasting Graves disease. Time point: newly diagnosed GD, antithyroid drugs for less than 3 months. Following extraction of RNA from PBMCs, that RNA was used to make the TCR library. Arm-PCR of CDR3 regions and iRepertoire HTBI primers were used to build TCR beta libraries. In TCRdb, the multiplex PCR reads were re-called with MiXCR into one record per CDR3 protein. The profile shows more than 450,000 distinct CDR3 sequences, about 12% of them singletons. The same sample was also studied in work on T cells in Graves' hyperthyroidism and ophthalmopathy. This second report adds: Primed by the HTBI set, a first-round RT-PCR was run on the TCR CDR3.

The TCR comes from a young woman with Graves disease. Sequenced material: peripheral blood mononuclear cells (PBMCs), taken at new diagnosis, from a patient treated with antithyroid drugs.

The CDR3 DNA is TGCGCCAGCAGTGTGGCGGGAGAAGGTGGTGAGCAGTTCTTC. Translation gives CASSVAGEGGEQFF. The V and J genes are TRBV10-2 and TRBJ2-1; 7 nucleotides match TRBD2. The V gene's germline CDR1 is WSHSY and CDR2 SAAADI. The CDR3 is 14 amino acids. The V and J ends lost 4 bases and 9 bases, in that order; junction bases with no gene match: 9.